This entry describes one TCR beta chain. What it binds is unknown. This entry comes from a study of CD8 T cells in ankylosing spondylitis. By quantitative 5'-RACE with molecular barcodes, the TCR beta libraries were made. TCRdb reanalysed the 5' RACE reads using MiXCR and keeps one entry per CDR3 protein. The sample includes hundreds of thousands of distinct CDR3 sequences, 26% of them seen just once. Study-wide results and caveats: Earlier reports found some motif variants in synovial fluid and blood in reactive arthritis. Characteristic of ankylosing spondylitis blood, it appeared, was a TCR beta motif comprising 7 to 9 highly homologous variants. Disease-associated clones were reportedly significantly overrepresented in matched ankylosing spondylitis synovial fluid.

The CDR3 extends over 16 amino acids. Per germline, CDR1 SGHRS and CDR2 YFSETQ. With V trimmed by 4 bases and J by 5 bases, 4 bases remained unmatched. The V gene is TRBV5-1, the J gene TRBJ2-3; 16 positions agree with TRBD2. The TCR sequence derives from a male donor with ankylosing spondylitis. Input material: blood, either unsorted or a sorted T cell fraction (not recorded which). The CDR3 nucleotides are TGCGCCAGCAGCACCGGGACTAGCGGGAGGGTAGATACGCAGTATTTT. Encoded protein: CASSTGTSGRVDTQYF.